The 21 T cell receptor beta chains below come from one sample, sequenced in a study of blood T cell repertoires in COVID-19. Measured with immunoSEQ multiplex PCR; TCRdb has only the in-frame clones, and not every one. The table includes roughly 180,000 clones, more than 70% detected once. The material sequenced was peripheral blood. The receptors derive from a woman aged 55-69 years with acute or convalescent COVID-19.

The J gene is TRBJ2-1, the V gene TRBV24-1, with 13 bases matching TRBD2. Germline lookup yields CDR1 KGHDR and CDR2 SFDVKD. CDR3 size: 16 residues. After removal of 4 bases from V and 2 bases from J, the junction contained 1 base not matched to a gene. CDR3 sequence reads: CATSEGLAGPYNEQFF. As DNA, the CDR3 is TGTGCCACCAGTGAGGGACTAGCGGGACCCTACAATGAGCAGTTCTTC.

This rearrangement joins TRBV9 to TRBJ2-2; D remains ambiguous. The CDR3 is made up of 16 amino acids. Per germline, CDR1 SGDLS and CDR2 YYNGEE. Trimming shortened V by 4 bases and J by 2 bases, and 15 bases separated the two germline ends. The CDR3 region has the DNA TGTGCCAGCAGCCCCCGCCTATCCTACAACACCGGGGAGCTGTTTTTT. It encodes CASSPRLSYNTGELFF.

This sequence joins TRBV6-1 and TRBJ2-3; tentatively, D is TRBD1 (5 bases). The germline V gene encodes CDR1 MNHNS and CDR2 SASEGT. CDR3 length: 17 amino acids. The V end lost 4 bases, the J end lost 0 bases, and 17 bases lay between the germline ends. The CDR3 is CASSAFARASSTDTQYF. CDR3 DNA: TGTGCCAGCAGTGCGTTTGCCAGGGCCTCTAGCACAGATACGCAGTATTTT.

To note about this clone: One end of the junction varies from germline; a read error may be responsible. The chain's CDR3 is CASSLSPQETQYF. The DNA for the CDR3 is TGTGCTAGCAGCTTATCCCCTCAAGAGACCCAGTACTTC. The chain employs TRBV7-7 and TRBJ2-5; D not certain. Germline-derived CDR1 and CDR2 are SSHAT and FNYEAQ (reference sequence). This CDR3 is 13 amino acids long.

V and J are TRBV10-3 and TRBJ1-4, with 9 positions matching TRBD1. The CDR3 extends over 14 amino acids. CDR1 and CDR2 (germline): ENHRY, SYGVKD. J lost 8 bases, V lost 3 bases, and 4 bases had no gene match. CDR3 in DNA: TGTGCCATCAGTGACGGGACAGGGTTAGAAAAACTGTTTTTT. It translates to CAISDGTGLEKLFF.

This chain uses TRBV19 with TRBJ2-3, with 7 bases aligning to TRBD2. Germline-derived CDR1 and CDR2 are LNHDA and SQIVND (reference sequence). Trimming removed 5 bases from V and 0 bases from J; junction bases left unmatched: 5. The CDR3 sequence is 15 residues long. The CDR3 region has the DNA TGTGCCAGTAGTGTGAGCGGGACTAGCACAGATACGCAGTATTTT. Protein sequence: CASSVSGTSTDTQYF.

Comments on this clone: The junction differs from germline at one of its ends, possibly a read error. The genes are TRBV7-7 and TRBJ1-2; a possible D gene is TRBD1 (5 bases). This CDR3 is 13 amino acids long. CDR1 and CDR2 (germline): SSHAT, FNYEAQ (reference sequence). The CDR3 DNA reads as TGTGCTAGCAGCTTAAAGGGGATCTATGGCTACACCTTC. Protein sequence: CASSLKGIYGYTF.

For the CDR3, the DNA is TGTGCCAGCAGTCCGACAGGGTTCAATCAGCCCCAGCATTTT. The encoded protein is CASSPTGFNQPQHF. The chain employs TRBV2 and TRBJ1-5; 7 bases match TRBD1. The CDR3 runs to 14 residues. The V gene's germline CDR1 is SNHLY and CDR2 FYNNEI. The V gene end was trimmed by 5 bases and the J gene end by 3 bases; junction bases not matched to a gene: 4.

J is TRBJ2-5 and V is TRBV7-2; TRBD1 matches at 7 bases. Germline assignment: CDR1 SGHTA and CDR2 FQGNSA. V lost 3 bases, J lost 2 bases, and 3 bases stayed unmatched. The CDR3 loop spans 14 amino acids. The CDR3 spells CASSFGQVQETQYF. CDR3 nucleotides: TGTGCCAGCAGCTTCGGACAGGTACAAGAGACCCAGTACTTC.

The chain has TRBV19 and TRBJ2-7; 8 positions match TRBD1. CDR1 and CDR2 (germline): LNHDA, SQIVND (reference sequence). Trimming removed 1 base from V and 2 bases from J; junction bases left unmatched: 10. The CDR3 length is 17 residues. The CDR3 spells CASSIALDRGSPYEQYF. The CDR3 coding sequence is TGTGCCAGTAGTATAGCCCTCGACAGGGGATCACCCTACGAGCAGTACTTC.

This chain links TRBV7-9 with TRBJ1-2; D remains ambiguous. The V and J ends lost 1 base and 4 bases respectively, with 16 bases between them. Per the germline V gene, CDR1 is SEHNR and CDR2 is FQNEAQ (reference sequence). This CDR3 comprises 16 residues. DNA for the CDR3: TGTGCCAGCAGCTTAGTAGCCGGAGCAGATCCCTATGGCTACACCTTC. Protein sequence: CASSLVAGADPYGYTF.

This clone came up a few times. The chain employs TRBV30 and TRBJ1-4; weak D call: TRBD1 (6 bases). The V gene's germline CDR1 is GTSNPN and CDR2 SVGIG (reference sequence). Trimming cost V 4 bases and J 8 bases, with 11 bases left between them. CDR3 length: 12 residues. The CDR3 DNA sequence: TGTGCCTGGAAGGGACAATGGGAAAAACTGTTTTTT. Encoded protein: CAWKGQWEKLFF.

There are a few counts of this clone. The rearrangement links TRBV19 to TRBJ1-5; D not certain. This CDR3 has 13 residues. Germline values: CDR1 LNHDA, CDR2 SQIVND (reference sequence). The V end was cut by 7 bases, the J end by 7 bases, with 14 bases between. DNA for the CDR3: TGTGCCAGTAAAGGTTCCGCCAGGCAGCCCCAGCATTTT. Translation gives CASKGSARQPQHF.

This clone was observed a few times. The chain uses TRBV6-5 and TRBJ2-1, with 7 bases fitting TRBD2. J gave up 9 bases and V 6 bases, and 11 bases lay outside the gene matches. CDR1 and CDR2 (germline): MNHEY, SVGAGI. CDR3 length: 14 amino acids. The CDR3 DNA follows: TGTGCCAGCAGAAGTCGGGGAGGGCCCCTTGAGCAGTTCTTC. Translating gives CASRSRGGPLEQFF.

Sample share makes this clone medium-sized (0.01 to 0.1%). The J gene is TRBJ2-2, the V gene TRBV28; perhaps TRBD1 as D (6 bases). Germline loops: CDR1 MDHEN, CDR2 SYDVKM. V was shortened by 6 bases and J by 1 base, with 12 bases between the two germline ends. The CDR3 covers 15 residues. The CDR3 here is CASRLQGLNTGELFF. The CDR3 DNA is TGTGCCAGCAGGCTACAGGGTTTGAACACCGGGGAGCTGTTTTTT.

The chain recombines TRBV2 with TRBJ2-3, with 10 bases matching TRBD1. J was trimmed by 3 bases and V by 10 bases; bases with no gene match: 13. The CDR3 has 16 residues. The V gene's germline CDR1 is SNHLY and CDR2 FYNNEI. CDR3 amino acids: CATSTGGGQGTDTQYF. Here the CDR3 DNA reads TGTGCCACCAGCACGGGGGGGGGACAGGGGACAGATACGCAGTATTTT.

The genes are TRBV4-2 and TRBJ2-1; TRBD2 aligns across 8 bases. Trimming cost V 0 bases and J 9 bases; bases outside gene matches: 13. The CDR3 runs 17 residues. Germline V gene lookup returns CDR1 LGHNA and CDR2 YNFKEQ. The CDR3 coding sequence is TGTGCCAGCAGCCAAGAAAGGGGCCAGCGGGAGAAATTTGAGCAGTTCTTC. Translation: CASSQERGQREKFEQFF.

The V and J genes are TRBV11-2 and TRBJ2-1, with 7 bases aligning to TRBD2. Germline CDR1 SGHAT, CDR2 FQNNGV. The V gene end was trimmed by 4 bases and the J gene end by 3 bases; junction bases not matched to a gene: 12. The CDR3 sequence is 17 residues long. CDR3 residues: CASSSPWGGAHYNEQFF. In DNA form, the CDR3 reads TGTGCCAGCAGCTCGCCCTGGGGGGGAGCGCACTACAATGAGCAGTTCTTC.

In its sample, this clone was seen a few times. The CDR3 is CASSAPDGISYNEQFF. In DNA form, the CDR3 reads TGTGCCAGCAGTGCACCGGACGGGATCTCCTACAATGAGCAGTTCTTC. The rearrangement joins TRBV6-2 or TRBV6-3 to TRBJ2-1; possible D gene TRBD2, 5 bases. CDR3 size: 16 residues. Germline V CDR1 and CDR2: MNHEY, SVGEGT. The V end lost 5 bases, the J end lost 0 bases, and 14 bases lay between the germline ends.

The gene calls are TRBV21-1 and TRBJ2-1; the D call in the table, TRBD2, was not verified against the DNA. TRBV21-1 is an annotated pseudogene. The CDR3 extends over 17 amino acids. The CDR3 loop is CASIGVGTSGKYNEQFF. CDR3 bases: TGTGCCAGCATCGGCGTGGGGACTAGCGGAAAATACAATGAGCAGTTCTTC.

J is TRBJ1-1 and V is TRBV6-6, with a weak D call TRBD1 (5 bases). Germline CDR1 is MNHNY and CDR2 is SVGAGI (reference sequence). The CDR3 spans 17 residues. V lost 6 bases and J lost 4, with 24 bases in between. Here the CDR3 reads CASSRGAVGRRSTEAFF. As DNA, the CDR3 is TGTGCCAGCAGCCGAGGGGCGGTGGGGCGACGGAGCACTGAAGCTTTCTTT.